What follows are 23 T cell receptor beta chains derived from one specimen sequenced in a study of CD4 T cells in relation to SARS-CoV-2 and coronaviruses. The repertoire was sequenced with immunoSEQ multiplex PCR; TCRdb's copy has only in-frame clones and lacks some. The table records some 35,000 clones, 70% to 90% of them present only once. The sample taken for sequencing was memory CD4+ T cells from PBMCs. The receptors originated from an adult with COVID-19.

The chain joins TRBV5-1 to TRBJ2-2; tentative D call: TRBD2 (6 bases). CDR1 is SGHRS and CDR2 is YFSETQ in the germline V gene. The CDR3 has 16 amino acids. Trimming shortened V by 0 bases and J by 4 bases, and 13 bases separated the two germline ends. This CDR3 is CASSLVPVGGTGELFF. The CDR3 DNA reads as TGCGCCAGCAGCTTGGTCCCGGTCGGGGGCACCGGGGAGCTGTTTTTT.

This chain links TRBV19 with TRBJ2-6, with D hard to call. V lost 2 bases and J lost 0, with 8 bases in between. CDR1 and CDR2 from the germline V gene are LNHDA and SQIVND (reference sequence). CDR3 size: 16 residues. CDR3 residues: CASSINRNSGANVLTF. Here the CDR3 DNA reads TGTGCCAGTAGTATAAATCGGAACTCTGGGGCCAACGTCCTGACTTTC.

The chain is built from TRBV28 and TRBJ1-2; D gene uncertain. Germline CDR1 reads MDHEN; CDR2 reads SYDVKM. V lost 3 bases to trimming and J lost 3 bases, with 5 bases between them. This CDR3 comprises 12 residues. The CDR3 DNA reads as TGTGCCAGCAGTTTCCAGGACTATGGCTACACCTTC. Residues: CASSFQDYGYTF.

V and J are TRBV20-1 and TRBJ2-1, with D perhaps matching TRBD1 (5 bases). The CDR3 length is 11 residues. Looked up from germline, CDR1 is DFQATT and CDR2 is SNEGSKA (reference sequence). Trimming took 6 bases from V and 8 from J, leaving 11 bases between them. The CDR3: CSAKVGHEQFF. In DNA, the CDR3 is TGCAGTGCAAAAGTGGGGCATGAGCAGTTCTTC.

This rearrangement joins TRBV6-5 to TRBJ2-5; D remains ambiguous. The V and J ends lost 2 bases and 4 bases respectively, with 2 bases between them. The germline CDR1 and CDR2 sequences are MNHEY and SVGAGI. The CDR3 totals 11 residues. The CDR3, as DNA: TGTGCCAGCAGTTACGGAGAGACCCAGTACTTC. As protein: CASSYGETQYF.

The chain carries TRBV2 and TRBJ1-4; a possible D gene is TRBD1 (5 bases). Trimming shortened V by 0 bases and J by 7 bases, and 12 bases separated the two germline ends. This CDR3 comprises 15 residues. Per the germline V gene, CDR1 is SNHLY and CDR2 is FYNNEI. CDR3 DNA sequence: TGTGCCAGCAGTGAAGCTGGCAGGAGGGGTGAAAAACTGTTTTTT. Its protein is CASSEAGRRGEKLFF.

The gene calls are TRBV7-8 and TRBJ2-7, with TRBD1 identical over 8 bases. CDR3 length: 15 amino acids. Germline values: CDR1 SGHVS, CDR2 FQNEAQ. V lost 6 bases and J lost 0; bases outside the gene matches: 7. The CDR3: CASSPGTGSSYEQYF. The CDR3 nucleotides are TGTGCCAGCAGTCCCGGGACAGGCAGCTCCTACGAGCAGTACTTC. The variable domain in full, completed from reference TRBV7-8 and TRBJ2-7, reads GAGVSQSPRYKVAKRGQDVALRCDPISGHVSLFWYQQALGQGPEFLTYFQNEAQLDKSGLPSDRFFAERPEGSVSTLKIQRTQQEDSAVYLCASSPGTGSSYEQYFGPGTRLTVT.

The chain links TRBV10-3 to TRBJ2-7; TRBD2 matches at 10 bases. Germline lookup yields CDR1 ENHRY and CDR2 SYGVKD. The CDR3 contains 14 residues. V lost 6 bases and J lost 3; bases outside the gene matches: 5. This CDR3 reads CAISLIAGGYEQYF. The CDR3 DNA reads as TGTGCCATCAGCCTCATAGCGGGGGGCTACGAGCAGTACTTC.

The V gene is TRBV10-3, the J gene TRBJ2-1; 7 nucleotides agree with TRBD2. V was clipped by 3 bases and J by 4 bases; unmatched bases: 15. The CDR3 spans 18 residues. Germline CDR1 and CDR2: ENHRY and SYGVKD. Here the CDR3 reads CAISDLAGGGARYNEQFF. The CDR3 DNA reads TGTGCCATCAGTGATCTCGCCGGCGGGGGAGCACGTTACAATGAGCAGTTCTTC.

This clone has just a few counts. The rearrangement joins TRBV11-2 to TRBJ1-4; D perhaps matches TRBD1 (5 bases). V shed 6 bases and J shed 7 bases, with 18 bases lying between them. Per the germline V gene, CDR1 is SGHAT and CDR2 is FQNNGV. The CDR3 loop spans 15 amino acids. This CDR3 is CASRRVGPKGEKLFF. CDR3 nucleotide sequence: TGTGCCAGCAGGAGGGTGGGGCCCAAGGGTGAAAAACTGTTTTTT.

The gene calls are TRBV30 and TRBJ2-7; 10 bases fit TRBD1. V shed 7 bases and J 5 bases; nucleotides not matched to a gene: 5. Germline CDR1 GTSNPN, CDR2 SVGIG (reference sequence). This CDR3 is built from 12 residues. The CDR3 DNA follows: TGTGCCTCGGGACAGGGGAACAACGAGCAGTACTTC. Its protein is CASGQGNNEQYF.

The CDR3 loop is CASSQERGQETQYF. CDR3 in DNA: TGTGCCAGCAGCCAAGAACGGGGGCAAGAGACCCAGTACTTC. The chain links TRBV3-1 (or the pseudogene TRBV3-2) to TRBJ2-5; possible D gene TRBD2, 6 bases. In germline, CDR1 is LGHDT, CDR2 YNNKEL (reference sequence). This CDR3 spans 14 amino acids. Trimming took off 0 bases at V and 2 bases at J, with 7 bases between the two ends.

The V and J genes are TRBV3-1 (or the pseudogene TRBV3-2) and TRBJ2-5, with D perhaps TRBD2 (5 bases). Germline V gives CDR1 LGHDT, CDR2 YNNKEL (reference sequence). Deletions cut 6 bases from V and 5 bases from J, with 19 bases between. The CDR3 loop spans 15 amino acids. This chain's CDR3 is CASREKGSRGETQYF. CDR3 coding DNA: TGTGCCAGCAGGGAAAAGGGCTCCCGAGGGGAGACCCAGTACTTC.

V and J are TRBV30 and TRBJ1-2; D remains unclear. Germline CDR1 and CDR2: GTSNPN and SVGIG (reference sequence). The CDR3 is made up of 14 amino acids. The V end was cut by 3 bases, the J end by 3 bases, with 14 bases between. The chain's CDR3 is CAWRPVGDYYGYTF. CDR3 bases: TGTGCCTGGAGACCCGTTGGGGATTACTATGGCTACACCTTC. The variable domain in full, completed from reference TRBV30 and TRBJ1-2, reads SQTIHQWPATLVQPVGSPLSLECTVEGTSNPNLYWYRQAAGRGLQLLFYSVGIGQISSEVPQNLSASRPQDRQFILSSKKLLLSDSGFYLCAWRPVGDYYGYTFGSGTRLTVV.

The genes are TRBV11-2 and TRBJ1-6; no clear D. Germline CDR1 and CDR2: SGHAT and FQNNGV. V was cut by 5 bases and J by 7 bases, with 12 bases left in between. This CDR3 spans 14 amino acids. CDR3 in amino acids: CASSPRTDNSPLHF. CDR3 sequence (DNA): TGTGCCAGCAGCCCGCGGACGGACAATTCACCCCTCCACTTT. The whole variable domain, filled in from reference TRBV11-2 and TRBJ1-6, reads EAGVAQSPRYKIIEKRQSVAFWCNPISGHATLYWYQQILGQGPKLLIQFQNNGVVDDSQLPKDRFSAERLKGVDSTLKIQPAKLEDSAVYLCASSPRTDNSPLHFGNGTRLTVT.

The CDR3 DNA reads TGTGCCAGCAGTGAGAGGGAGCGTACTTCACCCCTCCACTTT. Its translation is CASSERERTSPLHF. The V gene is TRBV25-1, the J gene TRBJ1-6; no reliable D call. CDR1 and CDR2 from the germline V gene are MGHDK and SYGVNS. This CDR3 spans 14 amino acids. The germline V and J ends were trimmed by 3 bases and 9 bases, with 12 bases remaining between them.

The chain employs TRBV5-5 and TRBJ2-2; TRBD2 matches at 16 bases. The length of the CDR3 is 18 residues. V was clipped by 4 bases and J by 4 bases; unmatched bases: 7. From germline, CDR1 is SGHKS and CDR2 YYEKEE (reference sequence). CDR3 in amino acids: CASSPGLAGGPGTGELFF. CDR3 sequence (DNA): TGTGCCAGCAGCCCGGGACTAGCGGGGGGGCCGGGCACCGGGGAGCTGTTTTTT. The full variable domain, in which reference TRBV5-5 and TRBJ2-2 provide the parts outside the CDR3, is DAGVTQSPTHLIKTRGQQVTLRCSPISGHKSVSWYQQVLGQGPQFIFQYYEKEERGRGNFPDRFSARQFPNYSSELNVNALLLGDSALYLCASSPGLAGGPGTGELFFGEGSRLTVL.

The chain uses TRBV11-3 and TRBJ2-3; 9 bases fit TRBD1. This CDR3 comprises 17 residues. Trimming took 5 bases from V and 3 from J; bases not matched to a gene: 12. Germline V lookup: CDR1 SGHNT, CDR2 YENEEA. This chain's CDR3 is CASSMGQGQGFTDTQYF. DNA of the CDR3: TGTGCCAGCAGCATGGGTCAGGGACAGGGTTTTACAGATACGCAGTATTTT.

V is TRBV7-9 and J is TRBJ2-4; a weak D match, TRBD2 (5 bases). Trimming removed 1 base at V and 6 bases at J, with 13 bases between. Germline CDR1 and CDR2: SEHNR and FQNEAQ (reference sequence). The CDR3 has 15 amino acids. The CDR3 region has the DNA TGTGCCAGCAGCTTAGATCTGGACTGGGGAAACATTCAGTACTTC. Protein: CASSLDLDWGNIQYF.

This clone was counted between two and nine times. V gene TRBV27 combines with J gene TRBJ1-1; no firm D call. This CDR3 is 13 amino acids long. CDR1 is MNHEY, CDR2 SMNVEV, per germline (reference sequence). Trimming removed 3 bases from V and 3 bases from J, with 8 bases in between. The CDR3 bases are TGTGCCAGCAGTTTTACCCGGGACACTGAAGCTTTCTTT. Translation gives CASSFTRDTEAFF.

The rearrangement joins TRBV27 to TRBJ1-1; 12 bases agree with TRBD1. The CDR3 runs to 20 residues. The V segment lost 2 bases and the J segment 4 bases; nucleotides outside the gene matches: 17. The germline CDR1 and CDR2 sequences are MNHEY and SMNVEV (reference sequence). The CDR3 loop reads CASSLGDRGLWGGKGTEAFF. The CDR3 coding sequence is TGTGCCAGCAGTTTAGGGGACAGGGGGCTGTGGGGTGGCAAAGGCACTGAAGCTTTCTTT.

CDR3 region: CASSLGSGDSPLHF. The DNA of the CDR3 is TGTGCCAGCAGCTTAGGGTCCGGGGATTCACCCCTCCACTTT. This sequence joins TRBV11-3 and TRBJ1-6; D remains unclear. The CDR3 length is 14 residues. Per the germline V gene, CDR1 is SGHNT and CDR2 is YENEEA. The V gene lost 1 base and the J gene lost 8 bases, with 9 bases spanning the gap. Full variable domain (rest looked up from reference TRBV11-3 and TRBJ1-6): EAGVVQSPRYKIIEKKQPVAFWCNPISGHNTLYWYLQNLGQGPELLIRYENEEAVDDSQLPKDRFSAERLKGVDSTLKIQPAELGDSAVYLCASSLGSGDSPLHFGNGTRLTVT.

This chain connects TRBV30 to TRBJ1-2; D ambiguous. V was shortened by 0 bases and J by 8 bases, with 7 bases between the two germline ends. The germline V gene encodes CDR1 GTSNPN and CDR2 SVGIG (reference sequence). This CDR3 region has 11 residues. The CDR3 reads CAWSVSAGYTF. CDR3 DNA sequence: TGTGCCTGGAGTGTAAGCGCAGGCTACACCTTC.